This paragraph reports one T cell receptor beta chain. The antigen remains undetermined. Clones were read by immunoSEQ multiplex PCR, and TCRdb kept only the in-frame ones, dropping some. The sample holds 90,000 to 150,000 clones; about 92% are singletons and the top ten take approximately 7.9%. The data were taken from a study of T cell responses to AZD1222 COVID-19 vaccine. General observations from the study: Clonal diversity may have been underestimated, and the donors were mostly white British, with more females than males. AZD1222 recipients seropositive at baseline numbered only six.

Second-dose intervals near 4 or 12 weeks were combined. The CDR3 is 16 residues long. CDR1 is SGHRS, CDR2 YFSETQ, per germline. Trimming at V came to 4 bases and at J to 1 base, leaving 9 bases not matched to a gene. The input for sequencing was peripheral blood, taken 28 days after the second AZD1222 dose. This chain uses TRBV5-1 with TRBJ2-7, with TRBD1 identical over 9 bases. This sequence was found in an adult who received the AZD1222 COVID-19 vaccine. In nucleotides, the CDR3 is TGCGCCAGCAGCGCCGAGAGGGGACAGGGTTCCTACGAGCAGTACTTC. Protein: CASSAERGQGSYEQYF.